This T cell receptor beta chain was captured by sequencing in a study of blood T cell repertoires in COVID-19. Across the study: Italy, Spain and the United States were the sources of the convalescent and acute COVID-19 samples. PBMCs, B-cell-depleted T cells, or T cells were the source of the cDNA or gDNA that made up the material.

CDR1 LNHDA and CDR2 SQIVND come from the germline V gene (reference sequence). V dropped 1 base and J dropped 0 bases, with 6 bases sitting between them. This CDR3 comprises 14 residues. Per the authors' pipeline: Reference gene primer amplification gave estimated nucleated cell counts. The protocol was immunoSEQ multiplex PCR, while the TCRdb copy is restricted to in-frame clones and leaves out a portion. From that table come the V and J calls and clone size; the DNA was used to work out D and trimming. The sample carries over 10,000 clones, approximately 90% recorded once. This clone was picked up a small number of times.

This sequence originates from a human donor in a cohort sampled during active COVID-19. J is TRBJ2-5 and V is TRBV19; tentative D call: TRBD1 (5 bases). The specimen was peripheral blood. The CDR3 DNA reads as TGTGCCAGTAGTATAGGACAGTACCAAGAGACCCAGTACTTC. Its translation: CASSIGQYQETQYF.